This T cell receptor beta chain came from a study of OX40 agonist ivuxolimab in advanced cancers. The study in broad terms: Ivuxolimab was a fully human IgG2 agonistic monoclonal antibody targeting the costimulatory receptor OX40 (CD134). Partial responses occurred in three dose-escalation patients: two with cutaneous melanoma and one with hepatocellular carcinoma. Peripheral TCRbeta sequencing was intended to test whether TCR sequence diversity was altered and clonal T-cell expansion was caused by ivuxolimab. Intravenous ivuxolimab was administered to patients every 2 weeks at six dose levels: 0.01, 0.1, 0.3, 1.5, 3 and 10 mg/kg. The dose-escalation cohort was about 83% male with a mean age of about 54 years, ranging from roughly 23 to 80. The paper reports the monotherapy dose-escalation portion (N = 52 patients) of the phase I ivuxolimab trial. Patients were allowed to have had prior anti-PD-1, anti-PD-L1 or anti-CTLA-4 therapy, and 40% to 45% of the dose-escalation patients had previously received checkpoint inhibitors. Among the roughly 52 dose-escalation patients, about 19 had hepatocellular carcinoma, some 15 melanoma, 9 renal cell carcinoma and 9 head and neck cancer. Study-wide conclusions, independent of this receptor: The antigen specificity of the clonally expanded peripheral T cells was not determined. Clonal expansion of both CD4+ and CD8+ blood T cells was observed from baseline to week 6 at doses 0.1 to 3.0 mg/kg. Low levels of normalized T-cell clonal expansion were also seen in some patients who did not respond. In the 0.1-3.0 mg/kg groups, partial responders had among the lowest normalized peripheral clonal expansion, particularly in CD8+ T cells. On average, CD8+ T cells showed more expanded clones than CD4+ T cells after ivuxolimab.

Only one count was recorded for this clone. Its antigen is unknown. No quality values exist for individual bases; no much larger clone is one base distant. Genomic DNA was isolated from the sorted cells so that the TCRbeta CDR3 region could be sequenced. The immunoSEQ Assay was used for sequencing of TCRbeta CDR3 regions. Entries here come from immuneACCESS through TCRdb and include only in-frame sequences with V and J called. Some clones fail to appear in such tables; in the studies checked, an unresolved V gene covers under half of the shortfall, and the cause of the remainder is unknown. The sample table records roughly 69,000 clones; over 70% of these occur just once. The top ten hold 3.5% to 5% of the sample. Patients with autoimmune disease history or receiving systemic immunosuppression were excluded from the trial. In every dose cohort, peripheral blood was drawn for TCR sequencing at baseline, cycle 4 day 1, and cycle 7 day 1. Samples were obtained from an open-label, multicenter, first-in-human phase I dose-escalation trial of ivuxolimab. Adults with locally advanced or metastatic melanoma, renal cell, hepatocellular, or head and neck squamous cell carcinoma were enrolled in the trial. Before TCR sequencing, CD4+ T cells and CD8+ T cells from peripheral blood were sorted into separate populations.

The germline ends are 6 bases apart after V is trimmed by 0 bases and J by 0 bases. The germline V gene (reference sequence) supplies CDR1 SGHNT and CDR2 YYREEE. Taken from cysteine to phenylalanine, the CDR3 has 14 residues. Of the read, only the CDR3 DNA is kept; its 42 bases are in frame from base 1. The rearranged chain carries TRBV5-4 and TRBJ1-1, with an unclear D gene assignment. The sequence derives from an adult with an advanced solid tumor such as melanoma, head and neck, liver or kidney cancer. This specimen was CD4+ or CD8+ T cells sorted from blood, taken in a trial of the OX40 agonist ivuxolimab. The CDR3 protein: CASSLDRLNTEAFF. The DNA sequence is given as TGTGCCAGCAGCTTGGACAGATTGAACACTGAAGCTTTCTTT.